This T cell receptor beta chain appears in the sequencing data of a study of metastatic and nonmetastatic thyroid tumors. Study as a whole: Across peripheral blood and tumor or nodule tissue samples taken from malignant and benign thyroid patients, the repertoires were compared with one another.

No patient had received any treatment before thyroid surgery. Study-wide results and caveats: Compared with benign nodules, malignant thyroid tumors were reported to have significantly higher TCR beta diversity in both blood and tumor.

In the original analysis: To classify distant metastasis in papillary thyroid cancer, a model was built from CDR3 differences across clinicopathological groups. TCRdb re-processed the PCR reads through MiXCR. These V and J calls derive from TCRdb rather than the authors' analysis. Of about 39,000 clones in the sample, over 15% were seen once. The sample holds one count of this clone. The antigen remains undetermined. CDR3 size: 13 residues. Trimming pared 0 bases from V and 3 bases from J, leaving 6 bases between. The V gene's germline CDR1 is SGDLS and CDR2 YYNGEE. Input material: tumor tissue. The chain uses TRBV9 and TRBJ1-1; D gene ambiguous. The sequence was collected from a female donor with papillary thyroid cancer or a benign thyroid nodule (not recorded which). Some clones in this sample may be carry-over from other donors' samples. CDR3 sequence (DNA): TGTGCCAGCAGCGTAGACACGGACACTGAAGCTTTCTTT. This translates into CASSVDTDTEAFF.